This T cell receptor (beta chain) originates from a study of beta chain features in type 1 diabetes. Cell sorting via CD45RO/CCR7/CD25/CD127/CD95/CD27 was performed to obtain CD4+ naive, central memory, regulatory and stem cell-like memory cells. Germline V CDR1 and CDR2: SNHLY, FYNNEI. The ends lost 5 bases at V and 7 bases at J; junction bases unmatched: 7. The CDR3 is made up of 14 amino acids. Reverse transcribing all isolated RNA meant expressed TCRB transcripts were sequenced. Repertoires were generated with immunoSEQ multiplex PCR, while TCRdb's copy carries only in-frame clones and drops some. This table holds 130,000 or so clones, roughly 10% found once. As to this clone: Its target is not known.

The study, taken as a whole, reports: Highly expressing activated T cells could be over-counted with a cDNA template. More deletions and fewer insertions at VDJ junctions were seen in type 1 diabetes patients.

This clonotype originated in a woman aged 40 to 50 in good health. The rearrangement joins TRBV2 to TRBJ2-2; the match to TRBD1 covers 7 bases. Sequenced input: central memory CD4+ T cells from blood. The CDR3 sequence is CASSKTGPGGELFF. The CDR3, as DNA: TGTGCCAGCAGTAAGACAGGGCCGGGCGGGGAGCTGTTTTTT. Drawing the rest from reference TRBV2 and TRBJ2-2, the complete variable domain is EPEVTQTPSHQVTQMGQEVILRCVPISNHLYFYWYRQILGQKVEFLVSFYNNEISEKSEIFDDQFSVERPDGSNFTLKIRSTKLEDSAMYFCASSKTGPGGELFFGEGSRLTVL.